The sample holds a few counts of the clone carrying this TCR beta chain. This CDR3 has 17 residues. The V gene end was trimmed by 4 bases and the J gene end by 4 bases; junction bases not matched to a gene: 11. The V gene's germline CDR1 is SNHLY and CDR2 FYNNEI. The assay was immunoSEQ multiplex PCR, and TCRdb's table has in-frame clones only and misses some. The sample includes tens of thousands of clones, around 80% of them seen just once. Stated time point: cycle 4 day 1 (C4D1), after six to seven weeks of nivolumab. Relapse was seen in all patients after autologous stem cell transplantation, and brentuximab vedotin exposure was variable. The entry originates in a study of PD-1 blockade in classical Hodgkin lymphoma.

V and J are TRBV2 and TRBJ2-7; 12 bases are a match to TRBD2. The sequence was obtained from a human donor with classical Hodgkin lymphoma. Here the sequenced sample was peripheral blood mononuclear cells (PBMCs), taken before the fourth cycle of nivolumab. The CDR3 sequence is CASSAPDSSGGAYEQYF. The CDR3 coding sequence is TGTGCCAGCAGTGCACCGGACTCTAGCGGGGGGGCTTACGAGCAGTACTTC.